This TCR beta chain was recorded in a study of blood T cell repertoires in COVID-19. Assay used: immunoSEQ multiplex PCR; TCRdb lists only in-frame clones, some missing. The table records more than 95,000 clones, roughly 80% of them present only once. V lost 3 bases and J lost 8; bases outside the gene matches: 10. Per germline, CDR1 SGHRS and CDR2 YFSETQ. This CDR3 is built from 15 residues. This rearrangement joins TRBV5-1 to TRBJ1-4; TRBD1 aligns across 7 bases. Sequenced sample: peripheral blood. The sequence was obtained from a woman between 70 and 85 years old with acute or convalescent COVID-19. CDR3 amino acids: CASSSTGANSEKLFF. In nucleotides, the CDR3 is TGCGCCAGCAGCTCCACAGGGGCTAATTCCGAAAAACTGTTTTTT.